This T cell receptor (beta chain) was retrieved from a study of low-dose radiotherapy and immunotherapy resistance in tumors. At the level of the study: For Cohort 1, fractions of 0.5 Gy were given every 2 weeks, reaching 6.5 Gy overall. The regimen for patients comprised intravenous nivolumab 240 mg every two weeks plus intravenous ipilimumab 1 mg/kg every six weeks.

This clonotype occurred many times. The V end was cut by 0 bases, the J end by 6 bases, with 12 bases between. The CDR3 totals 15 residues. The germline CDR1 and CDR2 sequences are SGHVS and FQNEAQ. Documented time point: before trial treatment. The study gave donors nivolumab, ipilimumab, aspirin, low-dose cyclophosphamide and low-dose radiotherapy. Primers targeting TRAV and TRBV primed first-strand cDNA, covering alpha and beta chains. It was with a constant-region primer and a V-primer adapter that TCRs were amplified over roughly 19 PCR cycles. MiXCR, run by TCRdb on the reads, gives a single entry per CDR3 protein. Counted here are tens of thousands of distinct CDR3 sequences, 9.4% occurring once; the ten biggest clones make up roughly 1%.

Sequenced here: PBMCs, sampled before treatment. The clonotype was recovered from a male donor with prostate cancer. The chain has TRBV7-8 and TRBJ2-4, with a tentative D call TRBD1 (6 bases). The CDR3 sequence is CASSLALGATNIQYF. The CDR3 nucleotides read TGTGCCAGCAGCTTAGCACTGGGGGCGACAAACATTCAGTACTTC.